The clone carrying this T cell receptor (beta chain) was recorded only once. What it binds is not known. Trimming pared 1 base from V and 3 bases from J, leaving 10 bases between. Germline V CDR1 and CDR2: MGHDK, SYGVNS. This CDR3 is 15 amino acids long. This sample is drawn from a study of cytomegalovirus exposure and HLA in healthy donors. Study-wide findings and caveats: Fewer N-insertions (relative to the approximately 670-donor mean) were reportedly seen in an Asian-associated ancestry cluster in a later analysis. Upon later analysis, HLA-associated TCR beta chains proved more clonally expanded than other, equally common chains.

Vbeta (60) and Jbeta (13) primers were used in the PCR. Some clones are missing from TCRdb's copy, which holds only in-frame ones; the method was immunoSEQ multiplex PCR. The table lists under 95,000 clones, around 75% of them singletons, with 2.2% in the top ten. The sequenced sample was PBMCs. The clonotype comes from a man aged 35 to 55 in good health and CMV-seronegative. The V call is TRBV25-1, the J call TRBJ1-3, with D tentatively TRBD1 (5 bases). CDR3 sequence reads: CASSESAGYGNTIYF. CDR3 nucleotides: TGTGCCAGCAGTGAATCGGCAGGGTATGGAAACACCATATATTTT.